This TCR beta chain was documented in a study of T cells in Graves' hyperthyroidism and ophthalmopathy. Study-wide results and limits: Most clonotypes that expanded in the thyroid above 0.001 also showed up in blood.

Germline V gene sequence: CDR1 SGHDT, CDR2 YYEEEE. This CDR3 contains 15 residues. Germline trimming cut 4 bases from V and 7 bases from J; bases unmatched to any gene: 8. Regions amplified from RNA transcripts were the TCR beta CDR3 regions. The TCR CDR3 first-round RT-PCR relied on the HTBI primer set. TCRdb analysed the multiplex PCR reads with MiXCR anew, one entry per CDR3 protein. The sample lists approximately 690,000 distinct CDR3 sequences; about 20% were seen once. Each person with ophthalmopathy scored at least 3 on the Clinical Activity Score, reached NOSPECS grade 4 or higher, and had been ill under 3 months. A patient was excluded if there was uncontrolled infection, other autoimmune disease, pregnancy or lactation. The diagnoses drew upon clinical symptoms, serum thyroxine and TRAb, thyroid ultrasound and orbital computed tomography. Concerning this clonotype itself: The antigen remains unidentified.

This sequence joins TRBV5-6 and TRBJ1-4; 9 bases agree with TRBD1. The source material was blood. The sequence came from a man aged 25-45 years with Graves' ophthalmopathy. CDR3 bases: TGTGCCAGCAGCACTACGACAGGGGGGAGTGAAAAACTGTTTTTT. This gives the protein CASSTTTGGSEKLFF.